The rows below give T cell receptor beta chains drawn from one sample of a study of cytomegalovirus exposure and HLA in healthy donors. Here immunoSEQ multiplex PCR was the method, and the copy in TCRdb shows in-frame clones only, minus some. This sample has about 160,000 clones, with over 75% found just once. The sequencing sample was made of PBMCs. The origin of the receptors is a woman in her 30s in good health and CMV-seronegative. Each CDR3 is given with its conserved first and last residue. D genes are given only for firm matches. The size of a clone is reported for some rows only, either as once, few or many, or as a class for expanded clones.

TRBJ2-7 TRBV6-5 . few TGTGCCAGCGGGACTCTCCGGGGTGGCCACGAGCAGTACTTC CASGTLRGGHEQYF
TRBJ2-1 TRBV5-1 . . TGCGCCAGCAGCTTGATCCCCCTCGATGAGCAGTTCTTC CASSLIPLDEQFF
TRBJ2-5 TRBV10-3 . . TGTGCCATCAGTGAGGTGCAGGGCCTCCAAGAGACCCAGTACTTC CAISEVQGLQETQYF
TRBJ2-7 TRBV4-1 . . TGCGCCAGCAGCCAAACAGCAGAAGACGATTACGAGCAGTACTTC CASSQTAEDDYEQYF
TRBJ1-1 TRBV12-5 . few TGTGCTAGTGGTTTGGAAGCCCGGGGAGAAGCTTTCTTT CASGLEARGEAFF
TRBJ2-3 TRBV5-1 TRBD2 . TGCGCCAGCAGATACGGCGGGGGGGGCACAGATACGCAGTATTTT CASRYGGGGTDTQYF
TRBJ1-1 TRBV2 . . TGTGCCAGCAGTGTTGAAGGGGGGGACACTGAAGCTTTCTTT CASSVEGGDTEAFF
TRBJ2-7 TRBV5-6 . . TGTGCCAGCAGCTTGTCCTCCGGGGGATCCTACGAGCAGTACTTC CASSLSSGGSYEQYF
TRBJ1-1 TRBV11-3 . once TGTGCCAGCAGCTTAAGTCGGGACACTAAAGCTTTCTTT CASSLSRDTKAFF
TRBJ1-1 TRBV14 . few TGTGCCAGCAGCCAAGAAGGGGTGGGGACACCTGAAGCTTTCTTT CASSQEGVGTPEAFF
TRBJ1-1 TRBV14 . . TGTGCCAGCAGCCTTGGGGCAGGGCTTCGCACTGAAGCTTTCTTT CASSLGAGLRTEAFF
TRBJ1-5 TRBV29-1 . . TGCAGCGGGGCCCGGGGGGCGGGTCAGCCCCAGCATTTT CSGARGAGQPQHF
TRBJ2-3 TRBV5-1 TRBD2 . TGCGCCAGCAGCTTGGTAGCGGGGGCCCCTCGGGGCACAGATACGCAGTATTTT CASSLVAGAPRGTDTQYF
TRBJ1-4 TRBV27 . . TGTGCCAGCACCCCGGGGGATCCTGCTAGTGAAAAACTGTTTTTT CASTPGDPASEKLFF
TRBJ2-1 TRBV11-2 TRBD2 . TGTGCCAGCAGCCTGGATAGCGGGGGTGCCAATGAGCAGTTCTTC CASSLDSGGANEQFF
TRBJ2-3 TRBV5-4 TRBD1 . TGTGCCAGCAGCTCAGCCGGGACAGGGGGAGATACGCAGTATTTT CASSSAGTGGDTQYF
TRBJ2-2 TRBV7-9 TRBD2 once TGTGCCAGCAGCCGACTAGCGGGCGTGAACACCGGGGAGCTGTTTTTT CASSRLAGVNTGELFF
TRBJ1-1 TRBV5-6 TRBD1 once TGTGCCAGCAGCTCGACAGGGAGGATCACTGAAGCTTTCTTT CASSSTGRITEAFF
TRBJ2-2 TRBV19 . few TGTGCCAGTAATGGGAAGGAGGGGTACACCGGGGAGCTGTTTTTT CASNGKEGYTGELFF
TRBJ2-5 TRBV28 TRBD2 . TGTGCCACCTTCACTAGCGGGGAGACCCAGTACTTC CATFTSGETQYF
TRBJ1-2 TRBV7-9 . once TGTGCCAGCAGCCAAGGGGCCCTGGGTGCCTATGGCTACACCTTC CASSQGALGAYGYTF
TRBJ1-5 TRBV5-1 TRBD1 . TGCGCCAGCAGCGACGGGACAGGGAAACAGCCCCAGCATTTT CASSDGTGKQPQHF
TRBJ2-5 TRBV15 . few TGTGCCACCAGCAGGGGTGGGCGCGAAGAGACCCAGTACTTC CATSRGGREETQYF
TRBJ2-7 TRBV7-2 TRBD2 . TGTGCCAGCAGCTTACGGCGGGGGGTCGCGCAGTACTTC CASSLRRGVAQYF
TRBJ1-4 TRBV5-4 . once TGTGCCAGCAGCTCAAGACAGGCAACTAATGAAAAACTGTTTTTT CASSSRQATNEKLFF
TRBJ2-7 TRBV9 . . TGTGCCAGCAGCCCCACAGCAAGCTACGAGCAGTACTTC CASSPTASYEQYF
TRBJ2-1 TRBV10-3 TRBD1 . TGTGCCATCAGTGAAGGTGGGGACAGGTTCTACAATGAGCAGTTCTTC CAISEGGDRFYNEQFF